This T cell receptor beta chain was documented in a study of beta chain features in type 1 diabetes. Whole-study findings and limits: Across all four CD4+ subsets, people with type 1 diabetes showed modestly shorter TCRB CDR3s. Fewer insertions but more deletions were seen at VDJ junctions in type 1 diabetes patients. Researchers caution that PCR might favor shorter templates, equally among patients and controls.

What was sequenced were expressed TCRB transcripts, since all of the isolated RNA had been reverse transcribed. Here immunoSEQ multiplex PCR was the method, and the copy in TCRdb shows in-frame clones only, minus some. The sample yields 600,000 to 750,000 clones, around 12% seen once. This clone was seen more than once but under ten times. Its antigen is not known. This CDR3 has 11 amino acids. Germline assignment: CDR1 SGHAT and CDR2 FQNNGV. Trimming pared 5 bases from V and 3 bases from J, leaving 4 bases between. This chain connects TRBV11-2 to TRBJ2-5; no clear D. Sequences were obtained from naive CD4+ T cells from blood. This TCR was recovered from a man in his thirties or forties with type 1 diabetes. In DNA, the CDR3 is TGTGCCAGCAGCGGAGAAGAGACCCAGTACTTC. Translating gives CASSGEETQYF.